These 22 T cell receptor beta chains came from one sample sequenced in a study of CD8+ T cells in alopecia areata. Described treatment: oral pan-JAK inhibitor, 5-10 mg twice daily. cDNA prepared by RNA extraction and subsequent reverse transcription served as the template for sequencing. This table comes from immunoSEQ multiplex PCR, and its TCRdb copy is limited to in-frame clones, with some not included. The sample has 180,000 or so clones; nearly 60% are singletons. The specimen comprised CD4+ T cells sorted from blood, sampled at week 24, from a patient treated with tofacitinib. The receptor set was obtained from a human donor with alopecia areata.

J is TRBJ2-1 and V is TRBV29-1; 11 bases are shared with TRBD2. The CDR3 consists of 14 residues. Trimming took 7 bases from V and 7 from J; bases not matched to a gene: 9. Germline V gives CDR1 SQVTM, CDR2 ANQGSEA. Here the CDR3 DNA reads TGCAGCGCCCACGGGGCTAGCGGGGGGAATGAGCAGTTCTTC. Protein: CSAHGASGGNEQFF.

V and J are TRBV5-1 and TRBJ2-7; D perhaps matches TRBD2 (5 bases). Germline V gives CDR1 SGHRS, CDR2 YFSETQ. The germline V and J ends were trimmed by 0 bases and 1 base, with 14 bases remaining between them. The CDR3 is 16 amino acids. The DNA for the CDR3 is TGCGCCAGCAGCTTGGCCGCGGGCTTGGGGTCCTACGAGCAGTACTTC. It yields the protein CASSLAAGLGSYEQYF. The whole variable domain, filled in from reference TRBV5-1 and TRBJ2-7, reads KAGVTQTPRYLIKTRGQQVTLSCSPISGHRSVSWYQQTPGQGLQFLFEYFSETQRNKGNFPGRFSGRQFSNSRSEMNVSTLELGDSALYLCASSLAAGLGSYEQYFGPGTRLTVT.

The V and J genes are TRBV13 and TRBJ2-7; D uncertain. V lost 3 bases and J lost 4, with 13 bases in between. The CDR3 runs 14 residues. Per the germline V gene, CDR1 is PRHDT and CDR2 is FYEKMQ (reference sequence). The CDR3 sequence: CASSFGGPQYEQYF. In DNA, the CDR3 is TGTGCCAGCAGCTTCGGCGGACCCCAATACGAGCAGTACTTC. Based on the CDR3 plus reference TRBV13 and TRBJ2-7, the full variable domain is AAGVIQSPRHLIKEKRETATLKCYPIPRHDTVYWYQQGPGQDPQFLISFYEKMQSDKGSIPDRFSAQQFSDYHSELNMSSLELGDSALYFCASSFGGPQYEQYFGPGTRLTVT.

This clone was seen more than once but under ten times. The CDR3 sequence is CASGNFYEQYF. CDR3 bases: TGCGCCAGCGGCAATTTCTACGAGCAGTACTTC. The chain uses TRBV5-1 and TRBJ2-7; D is unclear. This CDR3 spans 11 amino acids. CDR1 and CDR2 (germline): SGHRS, YFSETQ. Trimming removed 7 bases at V and 3 bases at J, with 8 bases between.

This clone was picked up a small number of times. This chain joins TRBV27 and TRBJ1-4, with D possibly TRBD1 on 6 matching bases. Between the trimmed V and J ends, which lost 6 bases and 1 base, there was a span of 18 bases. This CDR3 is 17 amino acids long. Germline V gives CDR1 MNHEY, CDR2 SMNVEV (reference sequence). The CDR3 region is CASSPTGRLETNEKLFF. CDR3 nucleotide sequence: TGTGCCAGCAGCCCCACAGGGAGGCTTGAAACTAATGAAAAACTGTTTTTT.

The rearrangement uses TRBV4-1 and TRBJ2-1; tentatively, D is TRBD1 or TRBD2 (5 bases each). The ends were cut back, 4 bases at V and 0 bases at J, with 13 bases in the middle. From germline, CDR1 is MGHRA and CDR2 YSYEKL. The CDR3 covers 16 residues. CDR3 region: CASSPRATSSYNEQFF. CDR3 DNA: TGCGCCAGCAGCCCCAGGGCCACTAGCTCCTACAATGAGCAGTTCTTC.

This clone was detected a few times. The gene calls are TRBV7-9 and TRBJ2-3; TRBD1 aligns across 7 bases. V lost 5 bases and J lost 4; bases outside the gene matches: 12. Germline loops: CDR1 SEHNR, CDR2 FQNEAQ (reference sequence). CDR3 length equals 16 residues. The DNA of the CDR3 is TGTGCCAGCAGCCAAACCCTCGACAGGGCGGCAGATACGCAGTATTTT. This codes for CASSQTLDRAADTQYF.

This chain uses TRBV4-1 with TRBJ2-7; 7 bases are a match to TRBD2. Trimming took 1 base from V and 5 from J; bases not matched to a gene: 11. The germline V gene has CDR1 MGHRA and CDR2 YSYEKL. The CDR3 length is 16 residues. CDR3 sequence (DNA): TGCGCCAGCAGCCAAGGTCGGTTTGGGAGGGTAGACGAGCAGTACTTC. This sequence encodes CASSQGRFGRVDEQYF.

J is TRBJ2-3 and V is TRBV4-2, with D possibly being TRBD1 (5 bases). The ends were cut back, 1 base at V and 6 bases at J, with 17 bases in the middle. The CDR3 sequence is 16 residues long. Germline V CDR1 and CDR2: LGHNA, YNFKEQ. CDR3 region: CASSQARGRDSDTQYF. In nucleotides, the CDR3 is TGTGCCAGCAGCCAAGCTCGAGGTAGAGACAGTGATACGCAGTATTTT.

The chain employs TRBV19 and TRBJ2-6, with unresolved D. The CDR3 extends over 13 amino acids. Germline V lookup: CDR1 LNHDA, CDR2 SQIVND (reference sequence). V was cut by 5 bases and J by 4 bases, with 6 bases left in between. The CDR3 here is CASSWRGANVLTF. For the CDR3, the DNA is TGTGCCAGTAGTTGGCGAGGGGCCAACGTCCTGACTTTC.

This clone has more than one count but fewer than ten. The CDR3 spells CASSERGDTYEQYF. The DNA of the CDR3 is TGTGCCAGCAGTGAGCGGGGGGACACCTACGAGCAGTACTTC. The chain recombines TRBV6-1 with TRBJ2-7, with 8 bases matching TRBD2. CDR1 MNHNS and CDR2 SASEGT come from the germline V gene. This CDR3 is built from 14 residues. V lost 3 bases, J lost 2 bases, and 3 bases stayed unmatched.

The CDR3 region is CAWRPTVAGPYEQYF. The CDR3, as DNA: TGTGCCTGGAGGCCTACCGTAGCGGGGCCCTACGAGCAGTACTTC. V and J are TRBV30 and TRBJ2-7; 8 bases agree with TRBD2. This CDR3 region has 15 residues. The J segment lost 2 bases and the V segment lost 3 bases, leaving 9 bases of the junction unmatched. Germline V gives CDR1 GTSNPN, CDR2 SVGIG (reference sequence).

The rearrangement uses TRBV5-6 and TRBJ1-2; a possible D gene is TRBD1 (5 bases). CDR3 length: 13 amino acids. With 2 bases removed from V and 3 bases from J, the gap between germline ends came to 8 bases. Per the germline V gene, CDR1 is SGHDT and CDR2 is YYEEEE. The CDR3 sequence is CASSFGRDYGYTF. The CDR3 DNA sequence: TGTGCCAGCAGCTTCGGCAGGGACTATGGCTACACCTTC.

CDR3 sequence: CASRLRFTQETQYF. The CDR3 DNA follows: TGTGCCAGCCGGTTACGATTTACGCAAGAGACCCAGTACTTC. V and J are TRBV6-5 and TRBJ2-5; D gene ambiguous. The germline gives CDR1 MNHEY, CDR2 SVGAGI. Deletions cut 8 bases from V and 2 bases from J, with 15 bases between. The length of the CDR3 is 14 residues.

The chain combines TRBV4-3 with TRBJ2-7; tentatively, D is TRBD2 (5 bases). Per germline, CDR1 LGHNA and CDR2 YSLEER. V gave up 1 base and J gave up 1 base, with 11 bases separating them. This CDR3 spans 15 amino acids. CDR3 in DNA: TGCGCCAGCAGCCAAGGATCGGACTTATCCTACGAGCAGTACTTC. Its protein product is CASSQGSDLSYEQYF.

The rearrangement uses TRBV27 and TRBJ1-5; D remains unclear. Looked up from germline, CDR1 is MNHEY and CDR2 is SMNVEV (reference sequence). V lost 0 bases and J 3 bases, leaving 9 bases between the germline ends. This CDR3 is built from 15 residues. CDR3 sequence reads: CASSLSSGPNQPQHF. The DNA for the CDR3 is TGTGCCAGCAGTTTATCGTCAGGCCCCAATCAGCCCCAGCATTTT.

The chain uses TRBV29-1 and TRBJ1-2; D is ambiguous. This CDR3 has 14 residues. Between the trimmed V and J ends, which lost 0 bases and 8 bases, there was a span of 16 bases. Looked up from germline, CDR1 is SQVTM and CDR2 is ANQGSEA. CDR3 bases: TGCAGCGTTGAAGAACTGGACCCCGGGGAGGGCTACACCTTC. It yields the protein CSVEELDPGEGYTF.

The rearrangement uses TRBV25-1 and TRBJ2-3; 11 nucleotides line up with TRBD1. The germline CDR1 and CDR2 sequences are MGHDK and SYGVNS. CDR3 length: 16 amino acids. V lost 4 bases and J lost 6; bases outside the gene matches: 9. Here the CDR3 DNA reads TGTGCCAGCAGTGTCCAAGGACAGGGGGCCGGGGATACGCAGTATTTT. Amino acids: CASSVQGQGAGDTQYF.

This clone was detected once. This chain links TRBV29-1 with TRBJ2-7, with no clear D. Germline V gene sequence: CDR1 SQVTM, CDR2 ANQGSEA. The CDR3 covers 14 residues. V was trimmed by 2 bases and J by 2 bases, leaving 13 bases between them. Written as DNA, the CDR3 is TGCAGCGTTGAACAGTACTCCCTAACCTACGAGCAGTACTTC. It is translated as CSVEQYSLTYEQYF.

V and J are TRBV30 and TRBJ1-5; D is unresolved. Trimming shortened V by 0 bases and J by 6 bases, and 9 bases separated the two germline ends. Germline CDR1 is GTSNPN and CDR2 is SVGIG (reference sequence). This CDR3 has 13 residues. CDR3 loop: CAWSVGEGQPQHF. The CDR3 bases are TGTGCCTGGAGTGTCGGAGAGGGTCAGCCCCAGCATTTT. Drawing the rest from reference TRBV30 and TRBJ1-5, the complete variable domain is SQTIHQWPATLVQPVGSPLSLECTVEGTSNPNLYWYRQAAGRGLQLLFYSVGIGQISSEVPQNLSASRPQDRQFILSSKKLLLSDSGFYLCAWSVGEGQPQHFGDGTRLSIL.

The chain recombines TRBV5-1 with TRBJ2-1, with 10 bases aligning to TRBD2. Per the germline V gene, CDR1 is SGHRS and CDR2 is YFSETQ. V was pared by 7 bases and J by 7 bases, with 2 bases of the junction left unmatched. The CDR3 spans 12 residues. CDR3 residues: CASVAGGNEQFF. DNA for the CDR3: TGCGCCAGCGTAGCGGGAGGAAATGAGCAGTTCTTC.

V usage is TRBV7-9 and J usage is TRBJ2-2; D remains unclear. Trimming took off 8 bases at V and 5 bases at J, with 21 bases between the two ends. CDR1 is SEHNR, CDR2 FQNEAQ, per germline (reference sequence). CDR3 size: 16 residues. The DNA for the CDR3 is TGTGCCAGCGAGCCTAGGCGGACGACCGAAACCGGGGAGCTGTTTTTT. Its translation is CASEPRRTTETGELFF. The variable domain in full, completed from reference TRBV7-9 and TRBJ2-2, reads DTGVSQNPRHKITKRGQNVTFRCDPISEHNRLYWYRQTLGQGPEFLTYFQNEAQLEKSRLLSDRFSAERPKGSFSTLEIQRTEQGDSAMYLCASEPRRTTETGELFFGEGSRLTVL.